This TCR beta chain comes out of a study of tumor-infiltrating lymphocytes in primary liver carcinoma. Study-level background: Sample yields of productive TCRbeta reads, ranging from roughly 3.65 to 7.5 million, were similar across tissue types.

The CDR3 runs 13 residues. CDR1 and CDR2 (germline): LGHNA, YSLEER. Worth noting for this clonotype: The junction differs from germline at one of its ends, possibly a read error.

Total RNA amounting to around 530 ng was the source from which TCR beta cDNA was made with a constant-region primer. Slightly modified ARM-PCR with three nested multiplex PCR rounds yielded TCR beta libraries. With TRBV1-TRBV30 forward primers and a C-beta reverse primer, the first two PCR rounds were run for approximately 9 cycles each. TCRdb re-called the multiplex PCR reads through MiXCR, storing one row per CDR3 protein. Of around 330,000 distinct CDR3 sequences listed, 65% are singletons. Unsorted whole blood supplied the blood RNA, and germline DNA was isolated too. The receptor comes from a middle-aged man with primary liver carcinoma and hepatitis B virus infection. Sequencing was done on a sample of peripheral blood. The chain links TRBV4-3 to TRBJ2-5, with D hard to call. The CDR3 loop reads CASGQVLMAAHYF. DNA for the CDR3: TGCGCCAGCGGCCAAGTCCTAATGGCGGCCCACTACTTC.